These T cell receptor beta chains were read from a single sample in a study of molecular identifiers for immune sequencing clone quantification. TCRdb independently ran MiXCR on the PCR reads; one entry per CDR3 protein. The table lists about 320,000 distinct CDR3 sequences, around 21% of them singletons. Source material: naive CD8+ T cells from blood, with Jurkat cell RNA spiked in. Every receptor here comes from a human donor in good health. Some libraries in this study had Jurkat cell RNA spiked in. CDR3s leave out the opening cysteine and the closing phenylalanine or tryptophan.

len: 11; v_gene: TRBV7-2; CDR3aa: ASSFGGPTEAF
len: 12; v_gene: TRBV11-2; CDR3aa: ASSVGQIYNEQF
len: 11; v_gene: TRBV7-8; CDR3aa: ASSLEGDYEQY
len: 12; v_gene: TRBV27; CDR3aa: ASSLSGPFEEQY
len: 15; v_gene: TRBV20-1; CDR3aa: SARGRQSRVRQETQY
len: 14; v_gene: TRBV29-1; CDR3aa: SVEERQPTGANVLT
len: 14; v_gene: TRBV4-1; CDR3aa: ASSRVAGRDNQPQH
len: 11; v_gene: TRBV9; CDR3aa: ASRGVNTGELF
len: 12; v_gene: TRBV6-5; CDR3aa: ASTILTGDTEAF
len: 13; v_gene: TRBV12-3/TRBV12-4; CDR3aa: ASSFGISGANVLT
len: 14; v_gene: TRBV20-1; CDR3aa: SARDYGTGFNQLQH
len: 14; v_gene: TRBV3-1; CDR3aa: ASSPPSRTGTGELF
len: 12; v_gene: TRBV12-3/TRBV12-4; CDR3aa: ASSPGEGPYEQY
len: 11; v_gene: TRBV6-2/TRBV6-3; CDR3aa: ASSTTSWGEGF
len: 9; v_gene: TRBV10-3; CDR3aa: AISGATEAF
len: 9; v_gene: TRBV24-1; CDR3aa: ATSDFGEQF
len: 14; v_gene: TRBV7-9; CDR3aa: ASSFSLAGATGELF
len: 12; v_gene: TRBV27; CDR3aa: ASSIGTGVQPQH
len: 15; v_gene: TRBV7-2; CDR3aa: ASSLEGLTLAKNIQY
len: 10; v_gene: TRBV12-3/TRBV12-4; CDR3aa: ASSLDRYEQY
len: 11; v_gene: TRBV18; CDR3aa: ASSPQGQYEQY
len: 12; v_gene: TRBV9; CDR3aa: ASSGDTRGTEAF
len: 16; v_gene: TRBV6-6; CDR3aa: ASSLPGQAVRNTGELF
len: 12; v_gene: TRBV3-1; CDR3aa: ASSQDGPSYEQY
len: 10; v_gene: TRBV29-1; CDR3aa: SVDLGAYEQY
len: 11; v_gene: TRBV28; CDR3aa: ASWEVRGTEAF
len: 13; v_gene: TRBV11-2; CDR3aa: ASSPDRVGTDTQY
len: 13; v_gene: TRBV11-2; CDR3aa: ASSQGLAETDTQY
len: 16; v_gene: TRBV5-6; CDR3aa: ASSLAGDSISRANVLT
len: 14; v_gene: TRBV4-1; CDR3aa: ASSQAGGQGENIQY
len: 12; v_gene: TRBV6-2/TRBV6-3; CDR3aa: ASTKGGAQETQY
len: 13; v_gene: TRBV20-1; CDR3aa: SARDQELAAYEQY
len: 13; v_gene: TRBV24-1; CDR3aa: ATSEGLAGAYEQF
len: 9; v_gene: TRBV25-1; CDR3aa: ASWEGDTQY
len: 13; v_gene: TRBV5-4; CDR3aa: ASSFGAGGLDGYT
len: 13; v_gene: TRBV11-2; CDR3aa: ASRFNSGPYNEQF
len: 12; v_gene: TRBV7-3; CDR3aa: ASSLDAGANVLT
len: 14; v_gene: TRBV4-3; CDR3aa: ASSQDRTSDFYEQY
len: 15; v_gene: TRBV7-9; CDR3aa: ASSRSPGQKNTGELF
len: 11; v_gene: TRBV9; CDR3aa: ASSVGINTEAF
len: 11; v_gene: TRBV19; CDR3aa: ATLLAGENIQY
len: 15; v_gene: TRBV7-2; CDR3aa: ASSSLGEGALRTEAF
len: 12; v_gene: TRBV19; CDR3aa: VSSIANREETQY
len: 11; v_gene: TRBV6-6; CDR3aa: ASGTVSNQPQH
len: 17; v_gene: TRBV19; CDR3aa: ASSIDQDSKFANTGELF
len: 11; v_gene: TRBV5-1; CDR3aa: ASSRDSYQPQH
len: 13; v_gene: TRBV19; CDR3aa: ASSIDGRERDTQY
len: 13; v_gene: TRBV28; CDR3aa: ASSSRQGPTDTQY
len: 13; v_gene: TRBV10-2; CDR3aa: ASSLPGPMNTEAF
len: 14; v_gene: TRBV28; CDR3aa: ASRLAGGLRTDTQY
len: 11; v_gene: TRBV12-3/TRBV12-4; CDR3aa: ASQGENTGELF
len: 13; v_gene: TRBV28; CDR3aa: ASSPTGGTNYGYT
len: 16; v_gene: TRBV7-9; CDR3aa: ASSLLVRTSGDTDTQY